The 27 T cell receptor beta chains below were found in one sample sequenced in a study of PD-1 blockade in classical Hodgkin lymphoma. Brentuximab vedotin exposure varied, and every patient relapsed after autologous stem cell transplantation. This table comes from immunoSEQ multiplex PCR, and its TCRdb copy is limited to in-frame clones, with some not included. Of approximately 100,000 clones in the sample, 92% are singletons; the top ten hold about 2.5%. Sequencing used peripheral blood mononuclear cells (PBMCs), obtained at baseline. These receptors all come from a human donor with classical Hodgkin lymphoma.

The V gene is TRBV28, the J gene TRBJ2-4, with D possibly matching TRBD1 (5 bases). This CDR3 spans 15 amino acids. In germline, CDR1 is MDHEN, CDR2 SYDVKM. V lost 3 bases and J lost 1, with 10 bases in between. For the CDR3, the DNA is TGTGCCAGCAGTTTCTGGGGCGCGGCCAAAAACATTCAGTACTTC. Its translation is CASSFWGAAKNIQYF.

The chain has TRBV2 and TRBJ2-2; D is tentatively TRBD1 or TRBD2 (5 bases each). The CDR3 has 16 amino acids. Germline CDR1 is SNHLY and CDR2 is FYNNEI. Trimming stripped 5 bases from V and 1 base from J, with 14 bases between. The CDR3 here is CASSWVGTENTGELFF. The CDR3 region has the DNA TGTGCCAGCAGTTGGGTCGGGACCGAGAACACCGGGGAGCTGTTTTTT.

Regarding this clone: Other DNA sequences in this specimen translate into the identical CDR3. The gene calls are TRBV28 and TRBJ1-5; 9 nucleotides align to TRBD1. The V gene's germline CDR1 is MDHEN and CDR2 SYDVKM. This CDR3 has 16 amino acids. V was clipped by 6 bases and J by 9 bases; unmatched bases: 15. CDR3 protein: CASSPVPGQGRRPQHF. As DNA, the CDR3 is TGTGCCAGCAGCCCCGTACCGGGACAGGGTAGAAGGCCCCAGCATTTT.

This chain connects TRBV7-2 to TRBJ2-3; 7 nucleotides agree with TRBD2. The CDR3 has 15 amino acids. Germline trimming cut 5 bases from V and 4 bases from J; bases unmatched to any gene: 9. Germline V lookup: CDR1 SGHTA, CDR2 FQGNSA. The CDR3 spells CASSPQAGVADTQYF. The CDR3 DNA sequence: TGTGCCAGCAGCCCCCAGGCGGGAGTTGCAGATACGCAGTATTTT.

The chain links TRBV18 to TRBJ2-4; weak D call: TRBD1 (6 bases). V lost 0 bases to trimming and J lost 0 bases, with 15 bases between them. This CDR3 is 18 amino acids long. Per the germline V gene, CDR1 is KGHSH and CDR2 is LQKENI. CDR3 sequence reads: CASSPPLNRGLAKNIQYF. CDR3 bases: TGTGCCAGCTCACCACCGTTAAATAGGGGGTTAGCCAAAAACATTCAGTACTTC.

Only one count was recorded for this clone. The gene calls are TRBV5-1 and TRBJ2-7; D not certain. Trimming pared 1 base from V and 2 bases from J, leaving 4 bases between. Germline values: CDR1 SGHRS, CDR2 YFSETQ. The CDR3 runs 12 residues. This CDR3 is CASSLKPYEQYF. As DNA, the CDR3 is TGCGCCAGCAGCTTGAAGCCCTACGAGCAGTACTTC.

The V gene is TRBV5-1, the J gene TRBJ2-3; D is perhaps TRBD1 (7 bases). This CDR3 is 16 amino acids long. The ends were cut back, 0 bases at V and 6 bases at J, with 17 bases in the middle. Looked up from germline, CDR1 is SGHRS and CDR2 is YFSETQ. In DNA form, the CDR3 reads TGCGCCAGCAGCTTGGCCCCACAGGGGACTCGGGATACGCAGTATTTT. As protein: CASSLAPQGTRDTQYF.

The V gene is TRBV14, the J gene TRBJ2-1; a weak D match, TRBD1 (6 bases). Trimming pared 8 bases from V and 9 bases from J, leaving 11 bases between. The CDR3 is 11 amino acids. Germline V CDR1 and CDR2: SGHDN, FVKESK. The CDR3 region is CASDIGGEQFF. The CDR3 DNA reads TGTGCCAGCGATATAGGGGGTGAGCAGTTCTTC.

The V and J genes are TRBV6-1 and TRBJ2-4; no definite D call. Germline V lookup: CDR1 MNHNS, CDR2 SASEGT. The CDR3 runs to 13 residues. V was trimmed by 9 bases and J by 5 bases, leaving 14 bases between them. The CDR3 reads CASEPLTENIQYF. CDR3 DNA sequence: TGTGCCAGTGAACCTCTAACCGAAAACATTCAGTACTTC.

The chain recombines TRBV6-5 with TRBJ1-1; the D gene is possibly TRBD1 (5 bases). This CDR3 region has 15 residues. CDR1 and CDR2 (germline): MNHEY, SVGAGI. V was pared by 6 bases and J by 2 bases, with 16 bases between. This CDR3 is CASRNWGDENTEAFF. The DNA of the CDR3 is TGTGCCAGCAGGAATTGGGGGGACGAAAACACTGAAGCTTTCTTT.

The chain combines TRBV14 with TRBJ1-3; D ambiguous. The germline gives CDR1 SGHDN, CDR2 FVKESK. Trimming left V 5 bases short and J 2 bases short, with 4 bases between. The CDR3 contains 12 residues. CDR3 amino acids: CASSATGNTIYF. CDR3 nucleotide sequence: TGTGCCAGCAGCGCAACTGGAAACACCATATATTTT.

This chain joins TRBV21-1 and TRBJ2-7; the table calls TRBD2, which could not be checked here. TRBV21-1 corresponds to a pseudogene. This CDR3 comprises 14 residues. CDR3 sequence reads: CASSKYQRESALPF. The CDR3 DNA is TGTGCCAGCAGCAAATACCAGCGGGAGAGTGCCCTTCCCTTC.

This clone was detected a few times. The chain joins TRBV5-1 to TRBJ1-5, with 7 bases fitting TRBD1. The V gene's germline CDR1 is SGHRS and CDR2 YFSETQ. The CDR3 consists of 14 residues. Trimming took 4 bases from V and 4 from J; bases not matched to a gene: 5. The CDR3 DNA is TGCGCCAGCAGCCCGACAGGGTCTAATCAGCCCCAGCATTTT. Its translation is CASSPTGSNQPQHF.

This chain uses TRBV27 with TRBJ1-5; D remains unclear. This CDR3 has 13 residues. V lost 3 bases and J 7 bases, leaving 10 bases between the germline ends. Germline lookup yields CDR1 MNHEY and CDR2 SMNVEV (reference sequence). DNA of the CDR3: TGTGCCAGCAGTTTGCCCGGGTACCAGCCCCAGCATTTT. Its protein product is CASSLPGYQPQHF.

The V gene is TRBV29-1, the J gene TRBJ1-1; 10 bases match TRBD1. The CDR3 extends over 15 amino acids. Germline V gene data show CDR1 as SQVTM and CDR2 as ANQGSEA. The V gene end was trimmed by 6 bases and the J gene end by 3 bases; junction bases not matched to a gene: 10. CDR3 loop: CSVRDRGGLYTEAFF. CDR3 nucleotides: TGCAGCGTACGGGACAGGGGCGGGCTATACACTGAAGCTTTCTTT.

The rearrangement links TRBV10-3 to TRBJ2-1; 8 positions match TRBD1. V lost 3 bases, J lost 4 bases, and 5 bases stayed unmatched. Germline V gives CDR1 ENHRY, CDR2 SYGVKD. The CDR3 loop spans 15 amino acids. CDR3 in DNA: TGTGCCATCAGTGAATTCGACAGGGGTTACAATGAGCAGTTCTTC. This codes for CAISEFDRGYNEQFF.

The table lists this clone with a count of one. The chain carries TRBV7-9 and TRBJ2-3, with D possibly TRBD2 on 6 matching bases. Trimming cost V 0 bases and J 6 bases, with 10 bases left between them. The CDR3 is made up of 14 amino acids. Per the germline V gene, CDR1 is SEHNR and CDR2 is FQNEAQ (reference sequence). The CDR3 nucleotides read TGTGCCAGCAGCTTAGCTCAGGGAGGTGATACGCAGTATTTT. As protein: CASSLAQGGDTQYF.

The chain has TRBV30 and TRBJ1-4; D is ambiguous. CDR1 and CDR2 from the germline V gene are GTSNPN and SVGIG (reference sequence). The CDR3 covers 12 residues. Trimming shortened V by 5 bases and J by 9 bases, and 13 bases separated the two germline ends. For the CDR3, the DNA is TGTGCCTGGCCACCGAGCAGCCAAAAACTGTTTTTT. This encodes CAWPPSSQKLFF.

CDR3 residues: CASSIGTGKAFF. DNA for the CDR3: TGTGCCAGTAGTATTGGGACAGGTAAAGCTTTCTTT. The chain recombines TRBV19 with TRBJ1-1; 8 bases map to TRBD1. The CDR3 covers 12 residues. Germline values: CDR1 LNHDA, CDR2 SQIVND (reference sequence). Trimming at V came to 3 bases and at J to 9 bases, leaving 3 bases not matched to a gene.

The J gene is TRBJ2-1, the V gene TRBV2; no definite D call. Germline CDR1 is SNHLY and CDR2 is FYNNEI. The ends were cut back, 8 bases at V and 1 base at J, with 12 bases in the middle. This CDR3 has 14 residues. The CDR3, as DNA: TGTGCCAGCGGTTTAGTAAGTTCCTACAATGAGCAGTTCTTC. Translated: CASGLVSSYNEQFF.

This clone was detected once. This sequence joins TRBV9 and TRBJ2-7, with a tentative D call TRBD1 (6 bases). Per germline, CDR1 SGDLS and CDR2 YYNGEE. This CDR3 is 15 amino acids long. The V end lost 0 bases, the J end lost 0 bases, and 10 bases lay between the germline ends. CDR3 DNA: TGTGCCAGCAGCGTAGAACAGGGATCCTCCTACGAGCAGTACTTC. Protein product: CASSVEQGSSYEQYF.

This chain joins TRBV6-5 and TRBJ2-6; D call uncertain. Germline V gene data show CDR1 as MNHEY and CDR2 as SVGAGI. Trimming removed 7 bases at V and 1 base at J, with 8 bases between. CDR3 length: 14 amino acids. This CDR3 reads CASNRQSGANVLTF. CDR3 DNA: TGTGCCAGCAATCGGCAGTCTGGGGCCAACGTCCTGACTTTC.

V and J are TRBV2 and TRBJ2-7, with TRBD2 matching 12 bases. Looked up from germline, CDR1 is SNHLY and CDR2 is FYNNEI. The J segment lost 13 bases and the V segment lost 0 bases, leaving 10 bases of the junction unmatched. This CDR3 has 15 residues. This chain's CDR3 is CASSEALRTSGIHYF. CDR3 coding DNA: TGTGCCAGCAGTGAAGCGCTTCGGACTAGCGGGATCCACTACTTC. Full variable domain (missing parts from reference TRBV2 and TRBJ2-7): EPEVTQTPSHQVTQMGQEVILRCVPISNHLYFYWYRQILGQKVEFLVSFYNNEISEKSEIFDDQFSVERPDGSNFTLKIRSTKLEDSAMYFCASSEALRTSGIHYFGPGTRLTVT.

Here the CDR3 reads CAWTPPTGGTQYF. CDR3 DNA: TGTGCCTGGACCCCCCCCACGGGCGGCACGCAGTATTTT. V usage is TRBV30 and J usage is TRBJ2-3; D remains ambiguous. Looked up from germline, CDR1 is GTSNPN and CDR2 is SVGIG (reference sequence). Trimming took 4 bases from V and 9 from J, leaving 17 bases between them. The CDR3 has 13 amino acids.

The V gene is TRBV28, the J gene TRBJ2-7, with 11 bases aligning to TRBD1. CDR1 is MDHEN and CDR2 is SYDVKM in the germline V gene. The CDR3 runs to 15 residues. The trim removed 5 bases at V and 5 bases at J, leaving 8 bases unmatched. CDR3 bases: TGTGCCAGCAGTCAACTCATGGGACAGGGGGACGAGCAGTACTTC. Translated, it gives CASSQLMGQGDEQYF.

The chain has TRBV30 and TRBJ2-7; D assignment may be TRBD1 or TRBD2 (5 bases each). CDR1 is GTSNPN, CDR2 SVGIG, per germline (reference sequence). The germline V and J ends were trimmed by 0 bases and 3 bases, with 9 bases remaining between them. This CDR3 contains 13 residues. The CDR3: CAWSVGAYYEQYF. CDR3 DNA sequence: TGTGCCTGGAGTGTCGGGGCGTACTACGAGCAGTACTTC. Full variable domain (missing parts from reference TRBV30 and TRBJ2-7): SQTIHQWPATLVQPVGSPLSLECTVEGTSNPNLYWYRQAAGRGLQLLFYSVGIGQISSEVPQNLSASRPQDRQFILSSKKLLLSDSGFYLCAWSVGAYYEQYFGPGTRLTVT.

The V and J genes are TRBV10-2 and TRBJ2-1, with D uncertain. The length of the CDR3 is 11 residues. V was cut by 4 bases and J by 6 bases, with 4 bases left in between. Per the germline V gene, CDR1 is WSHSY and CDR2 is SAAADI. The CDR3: CASSVVNEQFF. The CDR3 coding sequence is TGCGCCAGCAGTGTTGTCAATGAGCAGTTCTTC.